This T cell receptor (beta chain) came from a study of low-dose radiotherapy and immunotherapy resistance in tumors. Time point denoted: before trial treatment. CDR1 SGHRS and CDR2 YFSETQ come from the germline V gene. CDR3 length: 16 amino acids. The J segment lost 2 bases and the V segment lost 4 bases, leaving 7 bases of the junction unmatched. This clonotype was counted at least ten times. It was with a constant-region primer and a V-primer adapter that TCRs were amplified over approximately 20 PCR cycles. TCRdb reprocessed the reads via MiXCR and lists one record per CDR3 protein. This sample has tens of thousands of distinct CDR3 sequences, with about 10% found just once.

The chain recombines TRBV5-1 with TRBJ2-5, with 11 bases identical to TRBD1. Here the sequenced sample was PBMCs, taken before treatment. The TCR comes from a female donor with ovarian cancer. CDR3 sequence: CASSRWTGGRQETQYF. CDR3 in DNA: TGCGCCAGCAGCCGTTGGACAGGGGGCCGTCAAGAGACCCAGTACTTC.